This is a list of T cell receptor beta chains from one sample in a study of T cells in Graves' hyperthyroidism and ophthalmopathy. In TCRdb, the multiplex PCR reads were re-called with MiXCR into one record per CDR3 protein. The table has about 420,000 distinct CDR3 sequences, approximately 14% seen once. Sequencing input: blood. The receptors shown here come from a woman aged 18 to 35 with Graves' hyperthyroidism. The CDR3 runs from the conserved cysteine through the conserved F or W. The D gene is left open where the match is weak. A row's size may be missing; if present it is once, few, many or a size class.

size | J | D | V | DNA | CDR3
few | TRBJ1-2 | NA | TRBV15 | TGTGCCACCAGCAGAGATTGGGATGGCTACACCTTC | CATSRDWDGYTF
many | TRBJ1-5 | NA | TRBV30 | TGTGCCTGGAGTCGGTCCAGCAATCAGCCCCAGCATTTT | CAWSRSSNQPQHF
many | TRBJ1-1 | TRBD1 | TRBV6-1 | TGTGCCATTGCCCGGGACAGGGGATTAGCTACTGAAGCTTTCTTT | CAIARDRGLATEAFF
many | TRBJ2-3 | TRBD2 | TRBV30 | TGTGCCTGGAGACGGCTAGCGGGAGATACGCAGTATTTT | CAWRRLAGDTQYF
many | TRBJ2-1 | NA | TRBV3-1 | TGTGCCAGCAGCCAAAGCGTGGAGGCCTACAATGAGCAGTTCTTC | CASSQSVEAYNEQFF
many | TRBJ2-7 | TRBD1 | TRBV20-1 | TGCAGTGCTAGAAGTCCGGGACAGGGGTTCCACGAGCAGTACTTC | CSARSPGQGFHEQYF
NA | TRBJ1-4 | NA | TRBV5-4 | TGTGCCAGCAGCTTGTATAGGACAACTAATGAAAAACTGTTTTTT | CASSLYRTTNEKLFF
many | TRBJ2-7 | NA | TRBV3-1 | TGTGCCAGCAGCCAAAGAGGGATGCTCTACGAGCAGTACTTC | CASSQRGMLYEQYF
many | TRBJ2-4 | NA | TRBV28 | TGTGCCAGCAGTTTATCGACCTGGGTCCAAAACATTCAGTACTTC | CASSLSTWVQNIQYF
few | TRBJ2-1 | NA | TRBV6-1 | TGTGCCAGCAGTGAATTGCGAATGGCGGGAAACAATGAGCAGTTCTTC | CASSELRMAGNNEQFF
NA | TRBJ1-3 | NA | TRBV12-3/TRBV12-4 | TGTGCCAGCAGAACAGGGATCTCTGGAAACACCATATATTTT | CASRTGISGNTIYF
many | TRBJ1-5 | NA | TRBV7-8 | TGTGCCAGCAGCAACTATGAGGGGAATCAGCCCCAGCATTTT | CASSNYEGNQPQHF
few | TRBJ1-5 | NA | TRBV12-3/TRBV12-4 | TGTGCCAGCAGCCCTCTAGGTGGGACCTCAGGTAGCAATCAGCCCCAGCATTTT | CASSPLGGTSGSNQPQHF
many | TRBJ2-1 | TRBD2 | TRBV27 | TGTGCCAGCACCCAAAGGGGGACTAGCGGGATCGCCGAGCAGTTCTTC | CASTQRGTSGIAEQFF
many | TRBJ2-3 | TRBD2 | TRBV5-1 | TGCGCCAGCGCCCCTAGCGGGAGTCCCGCGAATACGCAGTATTTT | CASAPSGSPANTQYF
many | TRBJ2-7 | NA | TRBV29-1 | TGCAGCGTTGGTCAGGGCCACGAGCAGTACTTC | CSVGQGHEQYF
few | TRBJ2-7 | NA | TRBV19 | TGTGCCAGTAGTCCGCGGGGACCCCACGAGCAGTACTTC | CASSPRGPHEQYF
many | TRBJ1-1 | NA | TRBV10-3 | TGTGCCATCAGTGCCCGGGACAAGACCGGGGGCACTGAAGCTTTCTTT | CAISARDKTGGTEAFF
NA | TRBJ1-2 | NA | TRBV6-6 | TGTGCCAGCAGTTACACCAGTTATGTGGGCCCCACCTTC | CASSYTSYVGPTF
NA | TRBJ2-1 | NA | TRBV12-3/TRBV12-4 | TGTGCCAGCAGTGAAGACTATGAGCAGTTCTTC | CASSEDYEQFF
many | TRBJ2-3 | NA | TRBV5-1 | TGCGCCAGCAGGAGGGACCCGGGGTCAGATACGCAGTATTTT | CASRRDPGSDTQYF
few | TRBJ2-6 | TRBD2 | TRBV20-1 | TGCAGTGCTGCTAGCGGGACTGGGGCCAACGTCCTGACTTTC | CSAASGTGANVLTF
few | TRBJ2-5 | NA | TRBV6-5 | TGTGCCAGCAGTTACTCGGAGGGCAACCTTCAAGAGACCCAGTACTTC | CASSYSEGNLQETQYF
few | TRBJ2-7 | NA | TRBV25-1 | TGTGCCAGCAGAGACACAGGTTCCGAGCAGTACTTC | CASRDTGSEQYF
few | TRBJ1-4 | TRBD1 | TRBV6-1 | TGTGCCAGCAGTTTCAGGGGGTCCATTAATGAAAAACTGTTTTTT | CASSFRGSINEKLFF
many | TRBJ1-5 | NA | TRBV27 | TGTGCCAGCAGTTTATACCCGCCGAGCACCTCCAATCAGCCCCAGCATTTT | CASSLYPPSTSNQPQHF
few | TRBJ2-1 | NA | TRBV7-7 | TGTGCTAGCAGCTTTGGTTTGACCGGGGAGCAGTTCTTC | CASSFGLTGEQFF
many | TRBJ2-1 | NA | TRBV2 | TGTGCCAGCAATATCGAGGTAGCTGAGCAGTTCTTC | CASNIEVAEQFF
NA | TRBJ2-7 | NA | TRBV6-1 | TGTGCCAGCAGTGAAGATAGTGGAGGGACCCCCTACGAGCAGTACTTC | CASSEDSGGTPYEQYF
many | TRBJ2-1 | TRBD2 | TRBV2 | TGTGCCAGCAGCCCGGGACTAGCGGGAGATGAGCAGTTCTTC | CASSPGLAGDEQFF